A selection of T cell receptor beta chains follows, all from one sample in a study of early T cells in non-severe SARS-CoV-2 infection. TCRdb analysed the 5' RACE reads with MiXCR anew, one entry per CDR3 protein. The sample lists about 77,000 distinct CDR3 sequences; 15% to 20% were seen once. Material: whole blood. The origin of the receptors is an adult who was a healthcare worker with PCR-confirmed SARS-CoV-2 infection or an uninfected control (not recorded which). The CDR3 runs from the conserved cysteine through the conserved F or W. The D gene is left open where the match is weak. Some rows mark clone size as missing; the rest say once, few, many or name a class of expanded clone.

J,size,length,D,V,CDR3,DNA
TRBJ1-1,few,13,.,TRBV7-2,CASSLGQQTEAFF,TGTGCCAGCAGCTTAGGGCAGCAGACTGAAGCTTTCTTT
TRBJ2-7,few,13,.,TRBV19,CASRGKGGYEQYF,TGTGCCAGTAGAGGGAAAGGGGGCTACGAGCAGTACTTC
TRBJ2-7,few,11,.,TRBV30,CAWSILTGKYF,TGTGCCTGGAGTATCCTGACGGGGAAGTACTTC
TRBJ1-1,once,12,.,TRBV11-2,CASSLGETEAFF,TGTGCCAGCAGCCTAGGGGAGACTGAAGCTTTCTTT
TRBJ1-2,.,16,TRBD1,TRBV3-1,CASSQVPGQGVYGYTF,TGTGCCAGCAGCCAAGTCCCCGGGCAGGGGGTCTATGGCTACACCTTC
TRBJ1-6,few,14,TRBD1,TRBV10-3,CAISAHRGLSPLHF,TGTGCCATCAGTGCCCACAGGGGGCTTTCACCCCTCCACTTT
TRBJ2-2,.,15,TRBD1,TRBV29-1,CSFQTGTGFGGELFF,TGCAGCTTCCAGACAGGGACCGGGTTCGGGGGGGAGCTGTTTTTT
TRBJ1-6,few,15,.,TRBV5-6,CASSLVSVDNSPLHF,TGTGCCAGCAGCTTGGTTTCCGTGGATAATTCACCCCTCCACTTT
TRBJ2-2,few,15,TRBD2,TRBV2,CASTPEAGLTGELFF,TGTGCCAGCACCCCGGAAGCGGGGTTAACCGGGGAGCTGTTTTTT
TRBJ2-1,few,14,.,TRBV6-5,CASKLNRVYNEQFF,TGTGCCAGCAAACTTAACAGGGTCTACAATGAGCAGTTCTTC
TRBJ2-7,few,14,TRBD1,TRBV11-2,CASTPAPGGYEQYF,TGTGCCAGCACCCCTGCCCCAGGGGGCTACGAGCAGTACTTC
TRBJ1-6,.,17,.,TRBV9,CASSVVAESSYNSPLHF,TGTGCCAGCAGCGTAGTTGCGGAGAGCTCCTATAATTCACCCCTCCACTTT
TRBJ1-6,.,15,.,TRBV20-1,CSARDEGRKNSPLHF,TGCAGTGCTAGAGACGAGGGACGGAAAAATTCACCCCTCCACTTT
TRBJ2-6,few,14,.,TRBV6-5,CASSEAAGANVLTF,TGTGCCAGCAGTGAGGCGGCTGGGGCCAACGTCCTGACTTTC
TRBJ2-5,few,13,.,TRBV5-1,CASSLQSQETQYF,TGCGCCAGCAGCTTGCAGTCCCAAGAGACCCAGTACTTC
TRBJ2-3,few,13,TRBD1,TRBV29-1,CSVVGQGGYTQYF,TGCAGCGTTGTCGGACAGGGCGGATATACGCAGTATTTT
TRBJ2-2,.,14,.,TRBV12-3/TRBV12-4,CASGPDQNTGELFF,TGTGCCAGCGGTCCCGACCAGAACACCGGGGAGCTGTTTTTT
TRBJ1-6,.,14,.,TRBV13,CASNTKPGPGVLHF,TGTGCCAGCAACACAAAGCCGGGACCAGGGGTCCTCCACTTT
TRBJ2-5,many,15,.,TRBV2,CASRREVSTLETQYF,TGTGCCAGCCGCCGAGAGGTCTCCACTTTGGAGACCCAGTACTTC
TRBJ1-2,few,14,.,TRBV9,CASTPEVAHYGYTF,TGTGCCAGCACCCCCGAGGTAGCTCACTATGGCTACACCTTC
TRBJ2-7,.,14,.,TRBV29-1,CSVDWGSPAGEQYF,TGCAGCGTTGATTGGGGCAGCCCTGCTGGGGAGCAGTACTTC
TRBJ2-5,.,16,TRBD2,TRBV6-5,CASSYSPSGGRETQYF,TGTGCCAGCAGTTACTCTCCTAGCGGGGGGCGGGAGACCCAGTACTTC
TRBJ1-1,.,13,.,TRBV7-9,CASSRNRDTEAFF,TGTGCCAGCAGTCGTAACAGGGACACTGAAGCTTTCTTT
TRBJ2-5,.,15,TRBD1,TRBV28,CASSPGGLASETQYF,TGTGCCAGCAGTCCAGGGGGCCTAGCGTCAGAGACCCAGTACTTC